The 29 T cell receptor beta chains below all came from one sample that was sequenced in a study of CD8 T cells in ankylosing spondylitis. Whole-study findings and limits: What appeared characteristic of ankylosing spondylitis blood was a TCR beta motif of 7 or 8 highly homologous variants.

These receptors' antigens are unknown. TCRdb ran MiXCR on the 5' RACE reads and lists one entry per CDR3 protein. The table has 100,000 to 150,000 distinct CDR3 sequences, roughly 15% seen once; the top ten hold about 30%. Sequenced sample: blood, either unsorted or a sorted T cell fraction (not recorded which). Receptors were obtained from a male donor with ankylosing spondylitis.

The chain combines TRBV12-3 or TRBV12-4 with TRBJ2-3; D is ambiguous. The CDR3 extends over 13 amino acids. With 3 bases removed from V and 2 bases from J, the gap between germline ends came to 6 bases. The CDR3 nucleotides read TGTGCCAGCAGTTTGGGTAACACAGATACGCAGTATTTT. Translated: CASSLGNTDTQYF.

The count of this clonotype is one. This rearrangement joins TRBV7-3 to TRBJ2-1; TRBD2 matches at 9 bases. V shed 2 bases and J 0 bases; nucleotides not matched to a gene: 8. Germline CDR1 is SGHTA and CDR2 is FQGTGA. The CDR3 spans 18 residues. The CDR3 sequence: CASSLLAGGPRSYNEQFF. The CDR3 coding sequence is TGTGCCAGCAGCTTACTGGCGGGAGGGCCGCGCTCCTACAATGAGCAGTTCTTC. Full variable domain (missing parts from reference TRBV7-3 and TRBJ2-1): GAGVSQTPSNKVTEKGKYVELRCDPISGHTALYWYRQSLGQGPEFLIYFQGTGAADDSGLPNDRFFAVRPEGSVSTLKIQRTERGDSAVYLCASSLLAGGPRSYNEQFFGPGTRLTVL.

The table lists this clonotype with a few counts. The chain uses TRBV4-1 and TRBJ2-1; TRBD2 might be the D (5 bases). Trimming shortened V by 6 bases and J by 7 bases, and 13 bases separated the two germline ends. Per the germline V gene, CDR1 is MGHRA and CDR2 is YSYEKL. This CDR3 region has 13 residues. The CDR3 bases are TGCGCCAGCAGTCGCCGCTGGGAGAATGAGCAGTTCTTC. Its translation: CASSRRWENEQFF.

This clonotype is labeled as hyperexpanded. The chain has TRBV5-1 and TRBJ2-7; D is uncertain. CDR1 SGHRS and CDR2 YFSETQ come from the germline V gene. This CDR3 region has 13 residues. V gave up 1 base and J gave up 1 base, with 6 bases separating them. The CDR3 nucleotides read TGCGCCAGCAGCTTGTCGCCATCCTACGAGCAGTACTTC. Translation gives CASSLSPSYEQYF.

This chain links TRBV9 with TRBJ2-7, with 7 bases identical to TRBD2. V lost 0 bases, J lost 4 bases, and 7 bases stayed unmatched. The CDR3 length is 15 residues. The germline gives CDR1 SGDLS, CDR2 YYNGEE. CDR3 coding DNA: TGTGCCAGCAGCGTAGATGGGCTAGCGGTTTACGAGCAGTACTTC. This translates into CASSVDGLAVYEQYF.

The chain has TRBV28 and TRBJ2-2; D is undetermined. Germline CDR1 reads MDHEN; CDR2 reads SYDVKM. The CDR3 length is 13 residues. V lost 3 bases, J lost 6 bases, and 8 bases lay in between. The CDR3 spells CASSFWSPGELFF. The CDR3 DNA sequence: TGTGCCAGCAGTTTCTGGTCCCCCGGGGAGCTGTTTTTT.

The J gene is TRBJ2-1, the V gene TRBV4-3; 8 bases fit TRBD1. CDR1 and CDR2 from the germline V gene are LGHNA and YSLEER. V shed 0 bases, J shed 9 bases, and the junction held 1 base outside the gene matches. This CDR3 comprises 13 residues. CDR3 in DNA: TGCGCCAGCAGCCAAGAAACAGGGGGTGAGCAGTTCTTC. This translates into CASSQETGGEQFF.

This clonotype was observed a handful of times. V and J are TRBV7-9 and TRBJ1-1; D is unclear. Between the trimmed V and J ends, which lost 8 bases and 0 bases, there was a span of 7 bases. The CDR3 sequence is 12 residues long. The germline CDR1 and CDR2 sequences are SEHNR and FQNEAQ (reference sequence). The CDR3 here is CASGIMNTEAFF. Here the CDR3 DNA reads TGTGCCAGCGGAATCATGAACACTGAAGCTTTCTTT.

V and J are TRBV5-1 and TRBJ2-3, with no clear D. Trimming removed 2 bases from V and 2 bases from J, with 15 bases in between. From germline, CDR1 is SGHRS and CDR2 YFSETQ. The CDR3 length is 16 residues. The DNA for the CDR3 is TGCGCCAGCAGCTTACGAGGAAATATACACACAGATACGCAGTATTTT. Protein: CASSLRGNIHTDTQYF.

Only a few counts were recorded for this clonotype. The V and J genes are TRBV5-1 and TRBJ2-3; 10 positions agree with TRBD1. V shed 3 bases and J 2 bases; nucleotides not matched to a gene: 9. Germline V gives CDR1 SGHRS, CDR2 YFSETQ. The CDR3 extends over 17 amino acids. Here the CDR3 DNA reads TGCGCCAGCAGCTGGACAGGGGGTGCAGGATCCACAGATACGCAGTATTTT. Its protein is CASSWTGGAGSTDTQYF.

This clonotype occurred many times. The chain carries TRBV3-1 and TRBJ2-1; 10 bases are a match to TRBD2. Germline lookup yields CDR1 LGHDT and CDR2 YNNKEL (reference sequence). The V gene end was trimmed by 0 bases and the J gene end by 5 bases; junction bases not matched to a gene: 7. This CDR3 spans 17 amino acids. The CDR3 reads CASSQDPGTSGNNEQFF. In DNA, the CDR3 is TGTGCCAGCAGCCAAGATCCTGGTACTAGCGGGAACAATGAGCAGTTCTTC.

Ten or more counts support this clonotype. Here the CDR3 reads CASSLAWGEQFF. The CDR3 nucleotides read TGTGCCAGCAGTCTAGCCTGGGGTGAGCAGTTCTTC. The V and J genes are TRBV27 and TRBJ2-1, with D maybe TRBD2 (5 bases). The CDR3 totals 12 residues. The V end was cut by 5 bases, the J end by 9 bases, with 11 bases between. Germline lookup yields CDR1 MNHEY and CDR2 SMNVEV (reference sequence).

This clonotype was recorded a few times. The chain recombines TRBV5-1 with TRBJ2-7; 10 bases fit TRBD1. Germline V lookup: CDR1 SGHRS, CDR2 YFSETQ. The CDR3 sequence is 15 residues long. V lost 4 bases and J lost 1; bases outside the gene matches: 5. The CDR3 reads CASSGDRGVSYEQYF. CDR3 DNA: TGCGCCAGCAGCGGGGACAGGGGTGTTTCCTACGAGCAGTACTTC.

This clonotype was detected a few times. CDR3 amino acids: CASSFTSDSYYNEQFF. DNA of the CDR3: TGTGCCAGCAGTTTCACTTCGGACAGCTATTACAATGAGCAGTTCTTC. V gene TRBV12-3 or TRBV12-4 combines with J gene TRBJ2-1, with D perhaps TRBD1 (6 bases). Trimming pared 3 bases from V and 4 bases from J, leaving 16 bases between. The CDR3 runs to 16 residues.

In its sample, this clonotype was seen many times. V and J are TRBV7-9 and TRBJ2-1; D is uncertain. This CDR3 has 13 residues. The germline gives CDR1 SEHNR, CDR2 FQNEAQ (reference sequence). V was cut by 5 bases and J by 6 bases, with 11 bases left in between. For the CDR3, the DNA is TGTGCCAGCAGCCCCTCGTTGAGCAATGAGCAGTTCTTC. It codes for CASSPSLSNEQFF.

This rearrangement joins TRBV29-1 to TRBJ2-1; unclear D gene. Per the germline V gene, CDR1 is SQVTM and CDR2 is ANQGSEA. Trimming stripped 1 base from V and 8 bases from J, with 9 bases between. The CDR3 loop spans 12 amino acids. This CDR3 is CSVEGKADEQFF. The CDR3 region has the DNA TGCAGCGTTGAAGGAAAGGCGGATGAGCAGTTCTTC.

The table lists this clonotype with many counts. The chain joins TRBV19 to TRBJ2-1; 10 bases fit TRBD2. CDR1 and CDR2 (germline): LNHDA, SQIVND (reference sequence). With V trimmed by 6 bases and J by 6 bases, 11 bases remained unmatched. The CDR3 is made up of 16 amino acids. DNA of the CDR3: TGTGCCAGTAGCGTTCAACTAGCGGGATCTTTCAATGAGCAGTTCTTC. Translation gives CASSVQLAGSFNEQFF.

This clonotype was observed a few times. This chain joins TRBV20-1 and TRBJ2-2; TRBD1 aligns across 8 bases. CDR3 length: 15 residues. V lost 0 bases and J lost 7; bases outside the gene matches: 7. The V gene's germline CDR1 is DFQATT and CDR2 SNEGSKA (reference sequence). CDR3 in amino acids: CSARDQDRAGGELFF. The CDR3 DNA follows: TGCAGTGCTAGAGATCAGGACAGGGCTGGCGGGGAGCTGTTTTTT.

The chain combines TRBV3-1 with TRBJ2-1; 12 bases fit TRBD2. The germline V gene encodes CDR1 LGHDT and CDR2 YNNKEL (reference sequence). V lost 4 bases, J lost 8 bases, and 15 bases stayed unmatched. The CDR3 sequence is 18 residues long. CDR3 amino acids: CASSRPPLTSGSPDEQFF. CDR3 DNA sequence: TGTGCCAGCAGCCGCCCCCCCCTGACTAGCGGGAGTCCGGATGAGCAGTTCTTC.

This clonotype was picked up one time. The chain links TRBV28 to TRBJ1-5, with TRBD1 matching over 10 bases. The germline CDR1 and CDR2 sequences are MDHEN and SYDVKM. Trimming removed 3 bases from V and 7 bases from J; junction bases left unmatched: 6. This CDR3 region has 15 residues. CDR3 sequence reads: CASSFRQGAWQPQHF. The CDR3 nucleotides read TGTGCCAGCAGTTTTCGACAGGGGGCATGGCAGCCCCAGCATTTT.

CDR3 nucleotides: TGCAGTGCTAGAAGACTAGGGGGTGGGTCCAATGAGCAGTTCTTC. Its translation: CSARRLGGGSNEQFF. The gene calls are TRBV20-1 and TRBJ2-1; D possibly uses TRBD1 or TRBD2 (6 bases each). The CDR3 loop spans 15 amino acids. Germline CDR1 and CDR2: DFQATT and SNEGSKA (reference sequence). V shed 2 bases and J shed 6 bases, with 17 bases lying between them.

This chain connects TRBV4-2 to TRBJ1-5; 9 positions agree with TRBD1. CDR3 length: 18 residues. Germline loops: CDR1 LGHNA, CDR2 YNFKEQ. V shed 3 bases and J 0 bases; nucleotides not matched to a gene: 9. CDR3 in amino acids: CASSHQQGAPFSNQPQHF. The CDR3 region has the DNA TGTGCCAGCAGCCACCAACAGGGGGCCCCTTTTAGCAATCAGCCCCAGCATTTT.

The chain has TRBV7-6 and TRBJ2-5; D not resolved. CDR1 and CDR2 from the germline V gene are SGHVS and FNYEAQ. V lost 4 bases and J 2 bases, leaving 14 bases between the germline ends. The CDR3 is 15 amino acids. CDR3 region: CASSSYPDKQETQYF. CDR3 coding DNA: TGTGCCAGCAGCTCCTACCCTGACAAGCAAGAGACCCAGTACTTC.

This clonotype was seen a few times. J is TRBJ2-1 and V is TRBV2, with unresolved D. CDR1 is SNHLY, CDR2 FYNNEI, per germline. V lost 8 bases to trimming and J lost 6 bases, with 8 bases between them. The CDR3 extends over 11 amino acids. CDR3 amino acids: CASGTSNEQFF. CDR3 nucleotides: TGTGCCAGCGGCACCTCCAATGAGCAGTTCTTC.

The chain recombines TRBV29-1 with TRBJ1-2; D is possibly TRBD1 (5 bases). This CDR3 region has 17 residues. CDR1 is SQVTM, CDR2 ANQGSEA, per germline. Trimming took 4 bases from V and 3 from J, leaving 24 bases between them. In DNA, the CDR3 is TGCAGCGTTGGCCCGCGAAACGCAACGACAGTCCACTATGGCTACACCTTC. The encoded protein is CSVGPRNATTVHYGYTF.

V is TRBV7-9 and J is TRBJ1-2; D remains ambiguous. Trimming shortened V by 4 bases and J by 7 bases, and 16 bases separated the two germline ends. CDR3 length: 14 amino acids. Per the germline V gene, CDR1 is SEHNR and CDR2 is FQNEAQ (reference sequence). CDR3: CASSSPHQWFGYTF. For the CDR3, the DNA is TGTGCCAGCAGCTCCCCTCATCAATGGTTTGGCTACACCTTC.

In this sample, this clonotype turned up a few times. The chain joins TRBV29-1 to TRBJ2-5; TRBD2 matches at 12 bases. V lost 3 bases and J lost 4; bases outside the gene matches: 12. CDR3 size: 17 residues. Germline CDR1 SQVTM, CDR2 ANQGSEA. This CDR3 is CSVDSGASGRARETQYF. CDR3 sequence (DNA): TGCAGCGTTGATTCTGGGGCTAGCGGGAGGGCGCGAGAGACCCAGTACTTC.

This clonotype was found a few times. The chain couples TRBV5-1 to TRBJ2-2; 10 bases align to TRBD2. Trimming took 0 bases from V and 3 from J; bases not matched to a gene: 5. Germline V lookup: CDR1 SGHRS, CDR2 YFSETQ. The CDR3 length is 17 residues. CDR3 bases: TGCGCCAGCAGCTTGGCCTCTAGCGGGAGTCACACCGGGGAGCTGTTTTTT. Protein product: CASSLASSGSHTGELFF.

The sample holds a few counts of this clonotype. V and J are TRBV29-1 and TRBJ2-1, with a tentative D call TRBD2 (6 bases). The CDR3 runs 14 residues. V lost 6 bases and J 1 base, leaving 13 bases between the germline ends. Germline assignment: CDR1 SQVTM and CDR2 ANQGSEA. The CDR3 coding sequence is TGCAGCGTGCGTAGCGGTTTATCCTACAATGAGCAGTTCTTC. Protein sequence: CSVRSGLSYNEQFF.